These 3 T cell receptor beta chains came from one sample sequenced in a study of human T cells and chemical hapten exposure. Time point specified: pre-sensitization, week 0. The treatment: therapeutic diphenylcyclopropenone sensitization with weekly scalp DPC. TCRdb independently ran MiXCR on the RACE reads; one entry per CDR3 protein. The table has about 250,000 distinct CDR3 sequences, over 7.5% seen once. The source was whole blood, collected in connection with sensitization to the hapten diphenylcyclopropenone (DPC). These receptors were obtained from a man aged 18 to 30 with alopecia areata. Some clones in this sample may be carry-over from other donors' samples.

V usage is TRBV12-3 or TRBV12-4 and J usage is TRBJ2-1; D is possibly TRBD2 (5 bases). CDR3 length: 12 residues. V was shortened by 5 bases and J by 9 bases, with 11 bases between the two germline ends. In DNA, the CDR3 is TGTGCCAGCAGTCGAGGGTTTGGTGAGCAGTTCTTC. Translating it yields CASSRGFGEQFF.

The rearrangement links TRBV7-6 to TRBJ2-4; either TRBD1 or TRBD2 may supply D (5 bases each). From germline, CDR1 is SGHVS and CDR2 FNYEAQ. This CDR3 has 17 residues. Deletions cut 3 bases from V and 8 bases from J, with 23 bases between. The CDR3 sequence: CASSLGPGWEPRDIQYF. CDR3 sequence (DNA): TGTGCCAGCAGCTTGGGACCGGGTTGGGAGCCTAGGGACATTCAGTACTTC.

The chain combines TRBV12-3 or TRBV12-4 with TRBJ1-5, with TRBD1 as a possible D gene (5 bases). The CDR3 loop spans 14 amino acids. Trimming left V 2 bases short and J 7 bases short, with 12 bases between. This CDR3 reads CASSLTSGRQPQHF. CDR3 in DNA: TGTGCCAGCAGTTTAACGTCAGGGCGGCAGCCCCAGCATTTT.